This TCR beta chain comes out of a study of T cell responses to AZD1222 COVID-19 vaccine. Trimming stripped 10 bases from V and 0 bases from J, with 14 bases between. The CDR3 runs 14 residues. In germline, CDR1 is SNHLY, CDR2 FYNNEI. Clones were read by immunoSEQ multiplex PCR, and TCRdb kept only the in-frame ones, dropping some. The sample holds under 95,000 clones, approximately 85% seen once. This TCR came from an adult who received the AZD1222 COVID-19 vaccine. The V and J genes are TRBV2 and TRBJ2-3, with a weak D call TRBD1 (5 bases). This specimen consisted of peripheral blood, obtained 28 days after the second AZD1222 dose. The CDR3 nucleotides are TGTGCCACCGCGGACAATCCTAGCACAGATACGCAGTATTTT. Protein: CATADNPSTDTQYF.